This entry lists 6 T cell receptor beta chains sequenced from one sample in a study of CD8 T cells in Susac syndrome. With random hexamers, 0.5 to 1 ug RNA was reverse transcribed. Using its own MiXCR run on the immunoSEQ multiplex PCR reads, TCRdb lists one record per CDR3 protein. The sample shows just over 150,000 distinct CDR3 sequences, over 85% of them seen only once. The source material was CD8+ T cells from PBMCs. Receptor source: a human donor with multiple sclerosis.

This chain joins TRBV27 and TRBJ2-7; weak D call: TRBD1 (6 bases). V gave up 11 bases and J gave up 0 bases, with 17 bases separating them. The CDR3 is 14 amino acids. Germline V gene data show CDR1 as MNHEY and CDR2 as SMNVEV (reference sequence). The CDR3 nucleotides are TGTGCCGGTCCTGGGCGGACAGCCTCCTACGAGCAGTACTTC. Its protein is CAGPGRTASYEQYF.

The CDR3 is CSARDRGAFNNEQFF. The CDR3 coding sequence is TGCAGTGCTAGAGATCGAGGAGCATTTAACAATGAGCAGTTCTTC. The chain couples TRBV20-1 to TRBJ2-1; D remains unclear. CDR1 and CDR2 from the germline V gene are DFQATT and SNEGSKA (reference sequence). The CDR3 covers 15 residues. Trimming removed 0 bases from V and 5 bases from J, with 14 bases in between.

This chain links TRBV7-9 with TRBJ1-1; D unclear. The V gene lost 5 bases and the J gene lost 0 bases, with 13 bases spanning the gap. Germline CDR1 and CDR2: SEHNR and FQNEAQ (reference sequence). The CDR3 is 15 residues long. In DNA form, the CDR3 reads TGTGCCAGCAGCCCCCCAGTTCGGGTGAACACTGAAGCTTTCTTT. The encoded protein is CASSPPVRVNTEAFF.

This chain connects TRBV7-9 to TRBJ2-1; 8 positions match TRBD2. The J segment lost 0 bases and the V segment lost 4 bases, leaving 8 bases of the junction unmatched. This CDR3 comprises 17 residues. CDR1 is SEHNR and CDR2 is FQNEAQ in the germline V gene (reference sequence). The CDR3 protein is CASSSLGGLGSYNEQFF. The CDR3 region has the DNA TGTGCCAGCAGCTCATTGGGGGGACTAGGCTCCTACAATGAGCAGTTCTTC.

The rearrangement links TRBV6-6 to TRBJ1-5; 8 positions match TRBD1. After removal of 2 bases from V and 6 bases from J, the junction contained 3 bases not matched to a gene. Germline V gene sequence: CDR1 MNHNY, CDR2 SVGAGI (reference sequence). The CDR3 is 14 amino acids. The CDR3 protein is CASSYRTGFQPQHF. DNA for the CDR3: TGTGCCAGCAGTTACCGGACAGGGTTTCAGCCCCAGCATTTT.

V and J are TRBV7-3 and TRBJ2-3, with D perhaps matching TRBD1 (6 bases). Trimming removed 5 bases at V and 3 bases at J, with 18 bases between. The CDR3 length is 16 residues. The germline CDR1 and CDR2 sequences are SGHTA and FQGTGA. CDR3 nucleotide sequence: TGTGCCAGCAGCCCACTAGGGGGTTTAAGTACAGATACGCAGTATTTT. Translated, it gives CASSPLGGLSTDTQYF.